This T cell receptor beta chain was observed in a study of T cells in localized non-small cell lung cancer. Points from the study as a whole: Uninvolved adjacent lung, not tumor, had the highest T cell clonality.

The assay was immunoSEQ multiplex PCR, and TCRdb's table has in-frame clones only and misses some. The sample has 53,000 or so clones, roughly 90% seen once; the top ten hold about 20%. Concerning this clone: Its specificity is not known.

There are 13 residues in the CDR3. Germline V gene data show CDR1 as SGHNT and CDR2 as YENEEA. V lost 2 bases, J lost 5 bases, and 6 bases lay in between. Sequenced material: peripheral blood, taken before any cancer treatment. The chain couples TRBV11-3 to TRBJ2-2; a possible D gene is TRBD2 (5 bases). The clonotype originates from a man aged 40 to 70 with stage I lung adenocarcinoma. DNA for the CDR3: TGTGCCAGCAGCTTAAGGAGGACCGGGGAGCTGTTTTTT. It encodes CASSLRRTGELFF.